This TCR beta chain derives from a study of beta chain features in type 1 diabetes. Since all of the isolated RNA was reverse transcribed, expressed TCRB transcripts were what got sequenced. About 4 million reads per sample were averaged for naive, central memory and regulatory samples. Sequenced by immunoSEQ multiplex PCR; TCRdb stores in-frame clones only, minus some. Among 150,000 to 200,000 clones listed, 8.5% to 10% were seen once. This CDR3 has 13 residues. V lost 4 bases and J lost 2, with 11 bases in between. CDR1 and CDR2 (germline): SQVTM, ANQGSEA. General study points: Shortening that was moderate but significant affected the TCRB CDR3s of Type 1 diabetes patients in all four CD4+ subsets. Lower insertion and higher deletion counts appeared at VDJ junctions in type 1 diabetes patients.

This clone was detected a few times. Its specificity is unknown. This chain joins TRBV29-1 and TRBJ2-5; a weak D match, TRBD1 (6 bases). The sample comprised central memory CD4+ T cells from blood. This sequence was found in a woman aged 25 to 39 with type 1 diabetes. The CDR3 is CSVAGALQETQYF. CDR3 DNA sequence: TGCAGCGTTGCAGGGGCCCTACAAGAGACCCAGTACTTC.